Following are 10 T cell receptor beta chains from one sample sequenced in a study of blood T cells in healthy people across ages. Combining a sample-barcoded 5' primer with a J-beta primer mix, a second PCR ran for about 6 to 12 cycles. Each CDR3 protein gets one entry after TCRdb re-called the 5' RACE reads with MiXCR. The sample records more than 800,000 distinct CDR3 sequences, about 30% being singletons. Sequences were obtained from blood. The source of these receptors is a woman older than 75 in good health.

In its sample, this clonotype was seen many times. The gene calls are TRBV7-2 and TRBJ2-3, with D possibly being TRBD1 or TRBD2 (6 bases each). Germline CDR1 is SGHTA and CDR2 is FQGNSA. With 2 bases removed from V and 2 bases from J, the gap between germline ends came to 17 bases. This CDR3 has 17 amino acids. The CDR3 is CASSLMSAGTSTDTQYF. The CDR3 DNA reads as TGTGCCAGCAGCTTAATGAGCGCGGGGACATCCACAGATACGCAGTATTTT.

The chain is built from TRBV4-3 and TRBJ2-7; 9 nucleotides align to TRBD1. CDR3 length: 15 residues. Germline V CDR1 and CDR2: LGHNA, YSLEER. V trimming: 2 bases; J trimming: 6 bases; junction bases outside the gene matches: 8. The CDR3 sequence: CASSQTDRGSSEQYF. DNA for the CDR3: TGCGCCAGCAGCCAAACCGACAGGGGGAGCAGCGAGCAGTACTTC.

The sample holds a few counts of this clonotype. This chain uses TRBV7-2 with TRBJ1-1; D unclear. From germline, CDR1 is SGHTA and CDR2 FQGNSA. This CDR3 has 14 residues. Trimming shortened V by 5 bases and J by 8 bases, and 18 bases separated the two germline ends. CDR3 sequence reads: CASSPLILATEAFF. In DNA form, the CDR3 reads TGTGCCAGCAGCCCCTTAATATTGGCAACCGAAGCTTTCTTT.

This clonotype occurred many times. The V call is TRBV7-8, the J call TRBJ2-3; D may correspond to TRBD1 or TRBD2 (5 bases each). Looked up from germline, CDR1 is SGHVS and CDR2 is FQNEAQ. V gave up 1 base and J gave up 2 bases, with 10 bases separating them. This CDR3 region has 15 residues. In DNA form, the CDR3 reads TGTGCCAGCAGCTTAGGGCAGGGAGACACAGATACGCAGTATTTT. It specifies CASSLGQGDTDTQYF.

This sequence joins TRBV20-1 and TRBJ1-2; D call uncertain. CDR1 DFQATT and CDR2 SNEGSKA come from the germline V gene (reference sequence). Trimming removed 1 base at V and 4 bases at J, with 13 bases between. This CDR3 region has 14 residues. The CDR3 bases are TGCAGTGCTAGAGCCCTGACCTCACCCTATGGCTACACCTTC. Translation gives CSARALTSPYGYTF.

This clonotype was counted many times. The rearrangement joins TRBV7-9 to TRBJ1-2; D remains unclear. V lost 1 base to trimming and J lost 4 bases, with 10 bases between them. Germline CDR1 is SEHNR and CDR2 is FQNEAQ (reference sequence). CDR3 length: 14 amino acids. Written as DNA, the CDR3 is TGTGCCAGCAGCTTAGACGGGGTCTTCTATGGCTACACCTTC. Translation: CASSLDGVFYGYTF.

The V call is TRBV20-1, the J call TRBJ2-4, with TRBD2 identical over 12 bases. The DNA end lines up better with TRBJ2-7; the J call may be wrong. Germline V gene data show CDR1 as DFQATT and CDR2 as SNEGSKA (reference sequence). The CDR3 is 14 residues long. CDR3 sequence reads: CSAVRTSGVYEQYF. As DNA, the CDR3 is TGCAGTGCCGTTAGGACTAGCGGGGTCTACGAGCAGTACTTC.

This clonotype was picked up many times. The V and J genes are TRBV18 and TRBJ2-1; TRBD2 aligns across 7 bases. This CDR3 is built from 16 residues. After removal of 6 bases from V and 6 bases from J, the junction contained 14 bases not matched to a gene. CDR1 and CDR2 (germline): KGHSH, LQKENI. The CDR3 region has the DNA TGTGCCAGCTCTGCCAATTACGGGGGGTCTGTCAATGAGCAGTTCTTC. This codes for CASSANYGGSVNEQFF.

V is TRBV6-5 and J is TRBJ1-5; D not resolved. Trimming took off 2 bases at V and 5 bases at J, with 7 bases between the two ends. Germline V gene lookup returns CDR1 MNHEY and CDR2 SVGAGI. The CDR3 spans 13 residues. This CDR3 is CASSYTYYQPQHF. The CDR3 DNA follows: TGTGCCAGCAGTTACACTTATTATCAGCCCCAGCATTTT.

This clonotype was recorded at least ten times. This chain uses TRBV28 with TRBJ2-3; D call uncertain. In germline, CDR1 is MDHEN, CDR2 SYDVKM. The CDR3 is 15 residues long. The germline V and J ends were trimmed by 5 bases and 1 base, with 13 bases remaining between them. The CDR3: CASSLAVEGTDTQYF. In nucleotides, the CDR3 is TGTGCCAGCAGTCTGGCCGTAGAGGGCACAGATACGCAGTATTTT.